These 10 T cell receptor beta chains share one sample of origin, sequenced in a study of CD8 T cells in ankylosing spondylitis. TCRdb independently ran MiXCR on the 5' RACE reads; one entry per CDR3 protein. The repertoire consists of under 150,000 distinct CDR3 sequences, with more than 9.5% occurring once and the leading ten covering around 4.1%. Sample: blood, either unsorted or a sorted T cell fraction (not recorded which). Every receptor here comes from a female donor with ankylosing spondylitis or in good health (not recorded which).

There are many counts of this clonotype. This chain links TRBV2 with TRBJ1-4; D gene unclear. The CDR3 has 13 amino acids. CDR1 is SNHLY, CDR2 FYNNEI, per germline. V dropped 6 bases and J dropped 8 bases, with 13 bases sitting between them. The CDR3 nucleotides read TGTGCCAGCAGGTCCCAGGTCGGGGAAAAACTGTTTTTT. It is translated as CASRSQVGEKLFF.

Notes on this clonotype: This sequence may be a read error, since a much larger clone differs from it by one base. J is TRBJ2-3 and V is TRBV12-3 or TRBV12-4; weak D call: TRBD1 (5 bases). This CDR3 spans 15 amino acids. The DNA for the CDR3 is TGTACCAGCATCTCGTACCAGGGATACACAGATACGCAGTATTTT. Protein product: CTSISYQGYTDTQYF.

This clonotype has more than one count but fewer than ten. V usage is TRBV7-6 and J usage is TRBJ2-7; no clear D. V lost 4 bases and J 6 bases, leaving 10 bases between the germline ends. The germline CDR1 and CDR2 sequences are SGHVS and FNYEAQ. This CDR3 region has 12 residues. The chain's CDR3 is CASSSLGSEQYF. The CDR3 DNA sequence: TGTGCCAGCAGCTCTCTAGGGTCCGAGCAGTACTTC. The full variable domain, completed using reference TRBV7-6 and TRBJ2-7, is GAGVSQSPRYKVTKRGQDVALRCDPISGHVSLYWYRQALGQGPEFLTYFNYEAQQDKSGLPNDRFSAERPEGSISTLTIQRTEQRDSAMYRCASSSLGSEQYFGPGTRLTVT.

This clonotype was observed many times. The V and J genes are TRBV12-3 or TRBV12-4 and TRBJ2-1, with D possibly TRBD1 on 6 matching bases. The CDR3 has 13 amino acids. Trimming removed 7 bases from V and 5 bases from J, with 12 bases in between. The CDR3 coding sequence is TGTGCCAGCACCCTCGGACAGAACAATGAGCAGTTCTTC. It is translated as CASTLGQNNEQFF.

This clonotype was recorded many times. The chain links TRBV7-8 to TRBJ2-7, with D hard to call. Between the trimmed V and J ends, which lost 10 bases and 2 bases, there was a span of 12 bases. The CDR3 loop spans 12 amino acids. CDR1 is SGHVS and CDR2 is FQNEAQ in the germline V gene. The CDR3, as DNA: TGTGCCACTGGGTGGCGGCCCTACGAGCAGTACTTC. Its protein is CATGWRPYEQYF.

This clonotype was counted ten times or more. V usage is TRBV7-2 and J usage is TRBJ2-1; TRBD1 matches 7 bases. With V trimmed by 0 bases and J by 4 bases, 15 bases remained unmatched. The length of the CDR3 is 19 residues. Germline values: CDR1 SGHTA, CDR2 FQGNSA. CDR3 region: CASSLAGGVYHRRYNEQFF. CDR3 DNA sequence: TGTGCCAGCAGCTTAGCAGGGGGCGTATATCACCGGAGATACAATGAGCAGTTCTTC.

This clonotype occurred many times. The CDR3 loop is CASSSLKGQGYGYTF. The CDR3 DNA sequence: TGTGCCAGCAGCTCATTGAAAGGACAGGGATATGGCTACACCTTC. The chain has TRBV7-8 and TRBJ1-2; 8 bases line up with TRBD1. Per the germline V gene, CDR1 is SGHVS and CDR2 is FQNEAQ. After removal of 4 bases from V and 5 bases from J, the junction contained 9 bases not matched to a gene. The CDR3 covers 15 residues.

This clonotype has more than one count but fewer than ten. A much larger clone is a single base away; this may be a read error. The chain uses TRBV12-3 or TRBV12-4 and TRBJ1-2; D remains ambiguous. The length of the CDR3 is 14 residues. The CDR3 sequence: CASSLAASSYGYPF. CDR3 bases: TGTGCCAGCAGTTTAGCAGCCAGCTCCTATGGCTACCCCTTC.

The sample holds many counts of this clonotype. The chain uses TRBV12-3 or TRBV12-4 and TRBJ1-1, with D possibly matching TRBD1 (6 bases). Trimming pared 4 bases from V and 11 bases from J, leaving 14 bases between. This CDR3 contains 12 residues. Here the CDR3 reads CASSSPDDRAFF. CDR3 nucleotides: TGTGCCAGCAGTTCCCCCGACGACAGGGCTTTCTTT.

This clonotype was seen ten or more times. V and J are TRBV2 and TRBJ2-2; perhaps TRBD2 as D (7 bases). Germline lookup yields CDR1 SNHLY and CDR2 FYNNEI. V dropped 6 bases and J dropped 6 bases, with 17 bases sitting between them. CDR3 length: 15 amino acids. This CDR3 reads CASSGLRGGPGELFF. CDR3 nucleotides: TGTGCCAGCAGCGGCCTGAGGGGGGGACCCGGGGAGCTGTTTTTT.